Below, one TCR beta chain is given with its context. This sample is part of a study of T cells after yellow fever vaccination. Study-level results: Researchers report a weaker secondary response that nonetheless peaked faster, day 5 versus 15.

Trimming stripped 6 bases from V and 12 bases from J, with 12 bases between. The CDR3 covers 11 residues. TCRdb analysed the 5' RACE reads with MiXCR anew, one entry per CDR3 protein. The table includes 50,000 to 65,000 distinct CDR3 sequences, around 6.7% detected once. This clonotype was sampled from a man between 18 and 29 years old who received the YFV17D yellow fever vaccine. The chain combines TRBV12-3 or TRBV12-4 with TRBJ2-1; no clear D. Sample: CD8+ T cells not binding an NS4B(214-222) dextramer, sorted from PBMCs, taken more than 35 days after the first yellow fever vaccination. The CDR3 protein is CASSHQPGQFF. The CDR3 region has the DNA TGTGCCAGCAGCCACCAGCCTGGGCAGTTCTTC.